The source of this TCR beta chain is a study of response to subunit inactivated influenza vaccine. A single record per CDR3 protein comes from TCRdb applying MiXCR to the RT-PCR reads. The sample shows 300,000 to 350,000 distinct CDR3 sequences, roughly 22% of them seen only once. Only a few counts were recorded for this clonotype. No antigen is known for it. Study-level findings and limits: Each seasonal influenza vaccination recruits few new T cells, the authors suggested.

V shed 5 bases and J shed 3 bases, with 20 bases lying between them. The CDR3 contains 17 residues. CDR1 SGHTA and CDR2 FQGNSA come from the germline V gene. This receptor was taken from a man between 45 and 75 years old who received an inactivated influenza vaccine. The chain couples TRBV7-2 to TRBJ2-1; perhaps TRBD2 as D (5 bases). The specimen comprised PBMCs from blood, sampled 21 months after vaccination. CDR3 protein: CASSPYLAHIFYNEQFF. The CDR3 coding sequence is TGTGCCAGCAGCCCCTATCTAGCCCACATCTTCTACAATGAGCAGTTCTTC. The complete variable domain, with remaining parts taken from reference TRBV7-2 and TRBJ2-1, reads GAGVSQSPSNKVTEKGKDVELRCDPISGHTALYWYRQSLGQGLEFLIYFQGNSAPDKSGLPSDRFSAERTGGSVSTLTIQRTQQEDSAVYLCASSPYLAHIFYNEQFFGPGTRLTVL.